The clone carrying this TCR beta chain was seen just once. Per the germline V gene, CDR1 is MDHEN and CDR2 is SYDVKM. The CDR3 covers 15 residues. Germline trimming cut 7 bases from V and 4 bases from J; bases unmatched to any gene: 7. The data belong to a study of blood T cell repertoires in COVID-19. As for the study in general: There were acute and convalescent COVID-19 samples, and they came from the United States, Italy and Spain. PBMCs, B-cell-depleted T cells, or T cells provided the cDNA or gDNA that made up the material.

Original analysis: Estimated nucleated cell counts came from reference gene primer amplification. Sequencing was performed with immunoSEQ multiplex PCR; in TCRdb, only in-frame clones are kept and a portion is missing. That table furnishes V, J and clone size, whereas the DNA furnished D and trimming. The sample records 350,000 or so clones, roughly 90% being singletons. The receptor's source is a young man with active or convalescent COVID-19. The chain has TRBV28 and TRBJ2-5; 12 nucleotides align to TRBD2. What was sequenced was peripheral blood. CDR3: CASTWTSGVVETQYF. As DNA, the CDR3 is TGTGCCAGCACTTGGACTAGCGGGGTAGTAGAGACCCAGTACTTC.